This T cell receptor beta chain was recorded in a study of OX40 agonist ivuxolimab in advanced cancers. The wider study: The dose-escalation cohort was about 86% male, with a mean age of 60 years, ranging about 20 to 85. Checkpoint inhibitors had been given previously to roughly 36% of patients. Study outcomes and limitations: CD4+ T cells averaged fewer expanded clones than CD8+ T cells.

Libraries were prepared by immunoSEQ multiplex PCR; TCRdb keeps only in-frame clonotypes and omits some of them. The table lists some 42,000 clones, 75% to 90% of them singletons, with 4.7% in the top ten. A remark on this clone: The antigen is not known.

The sample here was CD4+ or CD8+ T cells sorted from blood, taken in a trial of the OX40 agonist ivuxolimab. This clonotype was sampled from an adult with an advanced solid tumor such as melanoma, head and neck, liver or kidney cancer.

In DNA form, the CDR3 reads TGTGCCAGCAGTCGGGACAGCATAACTGGAGGCTACACCTTC. Its translation: CASSRDSITGGYTF. The genes are TRBV4-2 and TRBJ1-2; TRBD1 matches at 7 bases. CDR3 length equals 14 residues. Germline trimming cut 6 bases from V and 8 bases from J; bases unmatched to any gene: 12. The germline gives CDR1 LGHNA, CDR2 YNFKEQ.